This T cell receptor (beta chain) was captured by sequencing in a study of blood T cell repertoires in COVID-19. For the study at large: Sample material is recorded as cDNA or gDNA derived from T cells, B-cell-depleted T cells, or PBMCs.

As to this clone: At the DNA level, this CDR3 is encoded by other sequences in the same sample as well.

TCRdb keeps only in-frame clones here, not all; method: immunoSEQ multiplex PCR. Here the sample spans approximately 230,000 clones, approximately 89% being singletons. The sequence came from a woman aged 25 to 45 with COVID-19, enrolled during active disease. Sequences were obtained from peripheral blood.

Here the CDR3 DNA reads TGTGCCAGCAGCTTAGTGGGCGGGAGCACAGATACGCAGTATTTT. Encoded protein: CASSLVGGSTDTQYF. The rearrangement joins TRBV11-2 to TRBJ2-3; D perhaps matches TRBD2 (5 bases). Trimming took 1 base from V and 0 from J, leaving 8 bases between them. The CDR3 covers 15 residues. CDR1 and CDR2 from the germline V gene are SGHAT and FQNNGV.